This is a list of T cell receptor beta chains from one sample in a study of T-cell memory formation after mild COVID-19. TCRdb re-called the 5' RACE reads with MiXCR, one entry per CDR3 protein. Counted here are 290,000 or so distinct CDR3 sequences, around 19% occurring once; the ten biggest clones make up 21%. Sequencing input: PBMCs or a T cell subset sorted from them (not recorded which). The receptors stem from a man aged 18-30 years who had mild COVID-19 (a few samples of this study predate the infection). Cell type and time point are not known. CDR3s include the opening cysteine and the closing phenylalanine or tryptophan.

TRBJ1-1	TRBV27	CASSLFFSAGAPGNTEAFF
TRBJ1-2	TRBV6-6	CASSYDPTSGYTF
TRBJ1-5	TRBV23-1	CASSSQTGTQPQHF
TRBJ1-2	TRBV15	CATSREAGADGYTF
TRBJ2-7	TRBV9	CASSPSTSAEQYF
TRBJ1-4	TRBV7-2	CASSLEGRERNNEKLFF
TRBJ1-1	TRBV5-4	CASSSGGEPAEAFF
TRBJ2-5	TRBV3-1	CASSQGRTETQYF
TRBJ2-5	TRBV7-6	CASSVGSHQETQYF
TRBJ1-6	TRBV12-3/TRBV12-4	CASSLGTDNSPLHF
TRBJ2-1	TRBV6-2/TRBV6-3	CASRNGVEQFF
TRBJ2-5	TRBV7-2	CASSLGIAAGPYQETQYF
TRBJ2-2	TRBV9	CASTEGFKSPRTGELFF
TRBJ2-3	TRBV7-2	CASHGGKTTDTQYF
TRBJ2-2	TRBV2	CASTPANTGELFF
TRBJ2-7	TRBV7-6	CASSSSPGLSYEQYF
TRBJ2-7	TRBV20-1	CSATWGLAGSYEQYF
TRBJ2-2	TRBV14	CASSQRLSATGELFF
TRBJ1-1	TRBV6-2/TRBV6-3	CASNTEGGKAFF
TRBJ1-2	TRBV5-6	CASSFEGDLYGYTF
TRBJ2-3	TRBV9	CASSVERGTDTQYF
TRBJ1-6	TRBV5-1	CASATGDRNSPLHF
TRBJ2-3	TRBV5-1	CASSTRNTDTQYF
TRBJ2-2	TRBV5-1	CASSSGSASGELFF
TRBJ1-2	TRBV6-5	CASSELMAPVYGYTF
TRBJ2-2	TRBV29-1	CSATPPAGELFF
TRBJ2-4	TRBV4-1	CASRGPGLGQYF
TRBJ1-1	TRBV7-2	CASSPGQGGGLNTEDFF
TRBJ1-1	TRBV7-2	CASSLGSSRAFF
TRBJ2-7	TRBV4-3	CASSQDSGGYEQYF
TRBJ2-1	TRBV7-3	CASSLRLNSYNEQFF
TRBJ1-5	TRBV4-1	CASSQAGTPPQHF
TRBJ2-6	TRBV7-2	CASSLQGAGANVLTF
TRBJ2-1	TRBV12-3/TRBV12-4	CASSLKRGLGEQFF
TRBJ2-1	TRBV12-3/TRBV12-4	CASSFGLAGVRNEQFF
TRBJ1-5	TRBV6-1	CASIQGYSNQPQHF